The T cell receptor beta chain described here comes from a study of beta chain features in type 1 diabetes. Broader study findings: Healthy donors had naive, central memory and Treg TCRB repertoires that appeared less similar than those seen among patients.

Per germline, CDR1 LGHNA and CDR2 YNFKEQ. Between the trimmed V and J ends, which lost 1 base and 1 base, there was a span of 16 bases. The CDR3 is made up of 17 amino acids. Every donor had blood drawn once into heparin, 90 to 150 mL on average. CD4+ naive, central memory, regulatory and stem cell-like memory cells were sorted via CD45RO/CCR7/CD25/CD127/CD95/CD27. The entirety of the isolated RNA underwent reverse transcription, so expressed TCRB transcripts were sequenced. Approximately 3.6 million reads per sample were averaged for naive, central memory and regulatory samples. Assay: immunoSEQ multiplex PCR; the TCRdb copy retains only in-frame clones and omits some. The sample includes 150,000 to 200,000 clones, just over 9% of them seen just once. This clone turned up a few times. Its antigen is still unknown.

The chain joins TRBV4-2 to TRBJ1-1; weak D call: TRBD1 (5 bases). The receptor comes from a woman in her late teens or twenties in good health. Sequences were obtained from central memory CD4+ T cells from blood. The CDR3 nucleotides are TGTGCCAGCAGCCAAGGGTATTGGACAACAGGGAACACTGAAGCTTTCTTT. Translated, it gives CASSQGYWTTGNTEAFF.